This TCR beta chain was recorded in a study of CD8 T cells in Susac syndrome. At the level of the study: Treatment at blood withdrawal was none, corticosteroids, or intravenous immunoglobulin alone in Susac syndrome patients. Study-level points and caveats: The number of individuals included in the study's TCR sequencing and HLA analysis was acknowledged as relatively small.

This CDR3 has 16 amino acids. Trimming at V came to 4 bases and at J to 3 bases, leaving 5 bases not matched to a gene. Each Susac syndrome patient had definite or probable disease by recently defined criteria. Regarding this clonotype: Antigen specificity is unknown.

Reverse transcription of roughly 0.45 to 1 ug RNA was performed with random hexamers. MiXCR, applied by TCRdb to the immunoSEQ multiplex PCR reads, yields one record per CDR3 protein. Here the sample spans fewer than 140,000 distinct CDR3 sequences, 94% being singletons. This chain links TRBV12-3 or TRBV12-4 with TRBJ2-6; 8 bases align to TRBD1. This sequence was found in a human donor with Susac syndrome. The material sequenced was CD8+ T cells from PBMCs. The CDR3 DNA sequence: TGTGCCAGCAGTTCCTCAGGGGGCTATGGGGCCAACGTCCTGACTTTC. Residues: CASSSSGGYGANVLTF.